Described below is a single T cell receptor (beta chain) sequence and its context. These data originate in a study of blood T cell repertoires in COVID-19. At the level of the study: There were acute and convalescent COVID-19 samples, and they came from the United States, Italy and Spain.

Original methodology: Reference gene primer amplification in the assay estimated nucleated cell counts. Measured with immunoSEQ multiplex PCR; TCRdb has only the in-frame clones, and not every one. That table gives V, J and clone size, and the DNA gave D and trimming. The table lists about 270,000 clones, around 90% of them singletons. The ends lost 6 bases at V and 10 bases at J; junction bases unmatched: 8. Germline V gives CDR1 SGHTA, CDR2 FQGNSA. The CDR3 is made up of 14 amino acids. Cohort allocation depended upon clinical history that participants reported. Exposed enrollees had met someone with a PCR-confirmed or clinician-diagnosed COVID-19 case at some point within the 2 weeks before study entry.

The receptor comes from a man aged 35 to 55 who had been exposed to COVID-19. Sequencing was carried out using PBMCs or T cells enriched from blood (not recorded which). The chain links TRBV7-2 to TRBJ1-6; TRBD1 agrees at 8 bases. In DNA, the CDR3 is TGTGCCAGCAGTTACAGGGGGTACGAATCACCCCTCCACTTT. This sequence encodes CASSYRGYESPLHF.